This T cell receptor beta chain was documented in a study of control samples from healthy donors and cancer patients. Measured with immunoSEQ multiplex PCR; TCRdb has only the in-frame clones, and not every one. The table lists roughly 150,000 clones, approximately 90% of them singletons, with 0.68% in the top ten. Germline CDR1 is MNHEY and CDR2 is SMNVEV (reference sequence). With V trimmed by 1 base and J by 6 bases, 13 bases remained unmatched. CDR3 length: 18 residues. Sample: blood. The receptor's source is a woman younger than 45 in good health. The gene calls are TRBV27 and TRBJ2-1, with 9 bases lining up with TRBD2. CDR3 sequence reads: CASSLYRGPGLARNEQFF. For the CDR3, the DNA is TGTGCCAGCAGTTTATATAGGGGCCCGGGACTAGCCCGCAATGAGCAGTTCTTC.